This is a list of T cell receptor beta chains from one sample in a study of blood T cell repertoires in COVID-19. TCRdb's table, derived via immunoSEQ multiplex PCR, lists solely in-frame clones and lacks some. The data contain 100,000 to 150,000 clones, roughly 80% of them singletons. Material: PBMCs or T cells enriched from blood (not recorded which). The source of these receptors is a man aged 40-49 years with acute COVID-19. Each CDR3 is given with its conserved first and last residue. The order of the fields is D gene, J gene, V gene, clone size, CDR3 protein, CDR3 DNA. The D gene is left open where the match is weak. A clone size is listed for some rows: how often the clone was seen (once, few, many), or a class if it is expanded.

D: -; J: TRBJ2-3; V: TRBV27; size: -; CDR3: CASSSLTVTTQYF; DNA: TGTGCCAGCAGTTCCCTTACTGTCACTACGCAGTATTTT
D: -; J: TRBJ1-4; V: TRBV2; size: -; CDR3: CASKDAGVTNEKLFF; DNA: TGTGCCAGCAAGGACGCCGGGGTTACTAATGAAAAACTGTTTTTT
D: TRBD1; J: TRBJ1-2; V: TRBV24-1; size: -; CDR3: CATSDNPGTGDGYTF; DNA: TGTGCCACCAGTGACAACCCCGGGACAGGGGATGGCTACACCTTC
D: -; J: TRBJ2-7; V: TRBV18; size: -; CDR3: CASSPPGTTTYEQYF; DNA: TGTGCCAGCTCACCTCCCGGGACAACGACCTACGAGCAGTACTTC
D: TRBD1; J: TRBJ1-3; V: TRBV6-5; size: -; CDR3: CASSYAGQGNTIYF; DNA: TGTGCCAGCAGTTACGCTGGACAGGGGAACACCATATATTTT
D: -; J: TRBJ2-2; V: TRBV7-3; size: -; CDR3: CASSLTLDIVPGELFF; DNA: TGTGCCAGCAGCTTAACGCTGGACATTGTCCCCGGGGAGCTGTTTTTT
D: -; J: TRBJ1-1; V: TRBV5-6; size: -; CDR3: CASSYPPRTEAFF; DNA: TGTGCCAGCAGCTACCCTCCGAGGACTGAAGCTTTCTTT
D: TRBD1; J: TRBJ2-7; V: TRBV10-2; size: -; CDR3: CASSEYGTGSSYEQYF; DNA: TGCGCCAGCAGTGAATACGGGACAGGGAGCTCCTACGAGCAGTACTTC
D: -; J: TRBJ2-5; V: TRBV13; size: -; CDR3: CASSLGLEMQYF; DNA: TGTGCCAGCAGCTTAGGCCTAGAAATGCAGTACTTC
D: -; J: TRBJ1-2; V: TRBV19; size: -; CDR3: CASTSTRNYGYTF; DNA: TGTGCCAGTACTTCAACGCGTAACTATGGCTACACCTTC
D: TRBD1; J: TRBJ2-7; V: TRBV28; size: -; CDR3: CASRLRDSAYEQYF; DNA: TGTGCCAGCAGACTACGGGACAGTGCCTACGAGCAGTACTTC
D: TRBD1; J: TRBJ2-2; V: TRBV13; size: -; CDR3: CASSLGTARELFF; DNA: TGTGCCAGCAGCCTAGGGACAGCCCGGGAGCTGTTTTTT
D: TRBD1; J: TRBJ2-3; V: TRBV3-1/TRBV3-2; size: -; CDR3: CASSQGLTGTGPFF; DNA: TGTGCCAGCAGCCAAGGACTCACCGGGACAGGACCATTTTTT
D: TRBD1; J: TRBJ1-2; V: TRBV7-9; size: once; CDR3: CASSLTTGIYGYTF; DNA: TGTGCCAGCAGCCTTACGACAGGGATCTATGGCTACACCTTC
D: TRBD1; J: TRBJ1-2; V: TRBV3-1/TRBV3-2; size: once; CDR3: CASSLLGAGGGYTF; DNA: TGTGCCAGCAGCCTCCTCGGGGCAGGGGGTGGCTACACCTTC
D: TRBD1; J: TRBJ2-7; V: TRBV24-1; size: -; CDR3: CATGTGRPYEQYF; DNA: TGTGCCACCGGGACAGGGAGACCCTACGAGCAGTACTTC
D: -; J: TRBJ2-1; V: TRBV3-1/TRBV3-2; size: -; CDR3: CASSSQRVTGYNEQFF; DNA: TGTGCCAGCAGCTCGCAGCGGGTAACTGGGTACAATGAGCAGTTCTTC
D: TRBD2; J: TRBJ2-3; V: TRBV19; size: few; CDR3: CASSRLAGGKDTQYF; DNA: TGTGCCAGTAGCCGACTAGCGGGGGGTAAAGATACGCAGTATTTT
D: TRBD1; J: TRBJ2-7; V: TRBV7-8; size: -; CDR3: CASSLAGQATYEQYF; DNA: TGTGCCAGCAGCTTAGCAGGACAGGCTACCTACGAGCAGTACTTC
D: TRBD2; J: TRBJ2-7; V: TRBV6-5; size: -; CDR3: CASSYHSGRGYEQYF; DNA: TGTGCCAGCAGTTACCATAGCGGGAGAGGGTACGAGCAGTACTTC
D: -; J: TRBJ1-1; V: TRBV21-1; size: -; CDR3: CASSKRVGDRDLGRNTEAFF; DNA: TGTGCCAGCAGCAAAAGAGTCGGTGACAGGGACTTAGGAAGGAACACTGAAGCTTTCTTT
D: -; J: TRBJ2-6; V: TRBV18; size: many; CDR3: CASSPSGANVLTF; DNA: TGTGCCAGCTCACCGTCAGGGGCCAACGTCCTGACTTTC
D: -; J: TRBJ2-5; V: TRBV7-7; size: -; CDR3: CASSPGGKETQYF; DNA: TGTGCTAGCAGCCCTGGAGGGAAAGAGACCCAGTACTTC
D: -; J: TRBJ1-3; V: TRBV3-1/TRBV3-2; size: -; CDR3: CASHPSGAGNTIYF; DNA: TGTGCCAGCCACCCCAGCGGGGCTGGAAACACCATATATTTT
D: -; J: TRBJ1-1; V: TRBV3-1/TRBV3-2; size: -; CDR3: CASSQGTSQGWNTEAFF; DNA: TGTGCCAGCAGCCAAGGGACTTCACAGGGCTGGAACACTGAAGCTTTCTTT
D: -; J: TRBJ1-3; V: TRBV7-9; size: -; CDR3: CASSFSWLSGNTIYF; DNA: TGTGCCAGCAGCTTCTCCTGGCTTTCTGGAAACACCATATATTTT
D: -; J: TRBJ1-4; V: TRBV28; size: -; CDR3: CASSSTGRGNREKLFF; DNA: TGTGCCAGCAGTTCGACGGGACGGGGGAATAGAGAAAAACTGTTTTTT